This TCR beta chain was identified in a study of siplizumab effects on memory and regulatory T cells. Study observations and caveats: In roughly 75-95% of proliferating CD4+ or CD8+ clones, a naive or memory phenotype could not be assigned. Naive T cells looked more diverse than memory cells and looked like major alloresponse contributors.

This clone came up a few times. Its target is unknown. Each sample had some 100,000 TCR templates assayed. Here immunoSEQ multiplex PCR was the method, and the copy in TCRdb shows in-frame clones only, minus some. Among nearly 85,000 clones, roughly 94% were seen once, and the ten largest hold around 18%. This CDR3 region has 14 residues. The germline CDR1 and CDR2 sequences are MNHNY and SVGAGI (reference sequence). J lost 3 bases, V lost 5 bases, and 4 bases had no gene match. The specimen was CD8+ T cells sorted from blood. The V and J genes are TRBV6-6 and TRBJ2-7; 10 nucleotides agree with TRBD1. The sequence derives from a human donor in good health. In nucleotides, the CDR3 is TGTGCCAGCAGTACCGGGACAGGGGACTACGAGCAGTACTTC. It translates to CASSTGTGDYEQYF.